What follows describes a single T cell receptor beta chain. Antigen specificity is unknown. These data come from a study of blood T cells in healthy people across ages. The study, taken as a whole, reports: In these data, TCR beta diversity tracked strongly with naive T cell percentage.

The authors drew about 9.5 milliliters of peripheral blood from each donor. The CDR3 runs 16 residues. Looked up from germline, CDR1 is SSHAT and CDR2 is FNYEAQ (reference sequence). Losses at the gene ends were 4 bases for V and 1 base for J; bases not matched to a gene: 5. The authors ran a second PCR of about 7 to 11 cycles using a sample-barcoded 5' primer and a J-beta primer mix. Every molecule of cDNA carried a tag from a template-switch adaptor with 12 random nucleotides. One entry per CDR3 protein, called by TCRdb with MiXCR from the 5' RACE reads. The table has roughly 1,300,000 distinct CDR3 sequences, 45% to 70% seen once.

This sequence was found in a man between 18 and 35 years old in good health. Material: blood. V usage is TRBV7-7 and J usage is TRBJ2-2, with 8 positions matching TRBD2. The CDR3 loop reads CASSSGLVGNTGELFF. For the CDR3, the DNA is TGTGCCAGCAGCTCGGGACTAGTAGGGAACACCGGGGAGCTGTTTTTT.